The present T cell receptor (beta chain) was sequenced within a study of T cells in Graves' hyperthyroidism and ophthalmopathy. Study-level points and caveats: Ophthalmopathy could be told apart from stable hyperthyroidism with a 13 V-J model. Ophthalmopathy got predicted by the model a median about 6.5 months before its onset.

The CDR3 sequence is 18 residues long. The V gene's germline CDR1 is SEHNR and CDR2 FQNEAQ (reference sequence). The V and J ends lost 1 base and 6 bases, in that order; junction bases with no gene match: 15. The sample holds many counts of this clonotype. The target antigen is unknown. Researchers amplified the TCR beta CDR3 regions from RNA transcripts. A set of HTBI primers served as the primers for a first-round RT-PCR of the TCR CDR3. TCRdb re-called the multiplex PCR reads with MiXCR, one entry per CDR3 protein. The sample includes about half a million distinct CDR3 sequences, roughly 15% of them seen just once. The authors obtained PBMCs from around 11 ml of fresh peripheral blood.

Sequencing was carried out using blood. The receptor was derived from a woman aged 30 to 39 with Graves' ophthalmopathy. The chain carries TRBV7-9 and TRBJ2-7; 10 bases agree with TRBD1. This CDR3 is CASSLEPAIGTGVGEQYF. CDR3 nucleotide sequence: TGTGCCAGCAGCTTAGAACCAGCGATAGGGACAGGGGTGGGCGAGCAGTACTTC.